The rows below give T cell receptor beta chains drawn from one sample of a study of cytomegalovirus exposure and HLA in healthy donors. The assay was immunoSEQ multiplex PCR, and TCRdb's table has in-frame clones only and misses some. This sample carries about 280,000 clones, approximately 90% of them seen once, and the ten largest clones take over 0.85%. The sample consisted of PBMCs. Receptors originate from a woman under 30 in good health and CMV-seronegative. Both conserved end residues are part of each CDR3. The D gene is left open where the match is weak.

TRBJ2-1 | NA | TRBV6-5 | CASSYPAGGDEQFF | TGTGCCAGCAGTTACCCCGCTGGAGGCGATGAGCAGTTCTTC
TRBJ2-3 | TRBD2 | TRBV7-2 | CASSLALPGLAGTDTQYF | TGTGCCAGCAGCTTAGCTCTCCCGGGACTAGCGGGCACAGATACGCAGTATTTT
TRBJ2-5 | NA | TRBV7-6 | CASSFREKETQYF | TGTGCCAGCAGCTTCCGGGAGAAGGAGACCCAGTACTTC
TRBJ2-5 | NA | TRBV7-9 | CASSPRWGPEETQYF | TGTGCCAGCAGCCCTCGTTGGGGGCCCGAAGAGACCCAGTACTTC
TRBJ2-3 | NA | TRBV28 | CASSASGSTDTQYF | TGTGCCAGCAGCGCATCGGGGAGCACAGATACGCAGTATTTT
TRBJ1-1 | TRBD1 | TRBV5-4 | CASRYGTGANTEAFF | TGTGCCAGCAGGTACGGGACAGGGGCCAACACTGAAGCTTTCTTT
TRBJ2-3 | NA | TRBV7-2 | CASSLGWVGPDTQYF | TGTGCCAGCAGCTTAGGGTGGGTTGGGCCAGATACGCAGTATTTT
TRBJ1-4 | NA | TRBV9 | CASSVGGATNEKLFF | TGTGCCAGCAGCGTAGGGGGAGCAACTAATGAAAAACTGTTTTTT
TRBJ2-7 | NA | TRBV4-1 | CASSQVFRGRLDEQYF | TGCGCCAGCAGCCAAGTGTTCAGGGGTCGGTTGGACGAGCAGTACTTC
TRBJ2-1 | NA | TRBV29-1 | CSVEGRREQFF | TGCAGCGTTGAAGGGCGGCGGGAGCAGTTCTTC